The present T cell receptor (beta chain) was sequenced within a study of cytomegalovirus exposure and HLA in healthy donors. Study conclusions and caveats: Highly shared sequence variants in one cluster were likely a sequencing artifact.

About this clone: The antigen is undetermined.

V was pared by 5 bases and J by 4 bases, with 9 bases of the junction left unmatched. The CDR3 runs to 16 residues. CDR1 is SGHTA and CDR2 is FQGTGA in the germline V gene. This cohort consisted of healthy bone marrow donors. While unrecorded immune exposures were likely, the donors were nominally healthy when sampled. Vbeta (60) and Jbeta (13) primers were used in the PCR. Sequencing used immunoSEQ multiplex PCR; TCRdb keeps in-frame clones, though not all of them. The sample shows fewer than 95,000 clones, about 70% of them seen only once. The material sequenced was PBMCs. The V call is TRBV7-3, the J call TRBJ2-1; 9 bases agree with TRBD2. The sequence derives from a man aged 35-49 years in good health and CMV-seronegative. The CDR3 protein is CASSPMISGGYNEQFF. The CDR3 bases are TGTGCCAGCAGCCCAATGATTAGCGGGGGTTACAATGAGCAGTTCTTC. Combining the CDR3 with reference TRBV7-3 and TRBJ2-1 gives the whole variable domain GAGVSQTPSNKVTEKGKYVELRCDPISGHTALYWYRQSLGQGPEFLIYFQGTGAADDSGLPNDRFFAVRPEGSVSTLKIQRTERGDSAVYLCASSPMISGGYNEQFFGPGTRLTVL.